The T cell receptor (beta chain) under discussion was sequenced for a study of cytomegalovirus exposure and HLA in healthy donors. General study points: Through in vitro validation, three CMV-associated chains were shown to be specific for CMV antigens. A later analysis, which compared TCR beta chains of equal frequency, found the HLA-associated ones more clonally expanded. Apart from CMV serostatus, no immune exposure information was available. In most subjects, TCR beta sequences reportedly gave accurate predictions of HLA-A and HLA-B alleles.

Germline values: CDR1 ENHRY, CDR2 SYGVKD. This CDR3 comprises 17 residues. Trimming took 3 bases from V and 0 from J; bases not matched to a gene: 9. The PCR used 60 Vbeta and 13 Jbeta primers. The method was immunoSEQ multiplex PCR; TCRdb's version includes in-frame clones alone and lacks a portion of them. In the table there are under 200,000 clones, over 70% of which are singletons. Remarks on this clone: The antigen is not known.

The sequencing input was PBMCs. This rearrangement joins TRBV10-3 to TRBJ1-2; 8 bases agree with TRBD1. This clonotype was sampled from a man aged 18 to 35 in good health and CMV-seropositive. CDR3 sequence (DNA): TGTGCCATCAGTGAAGCTCGGACAGGGTATTCTAACTATGGCTACACCTTC. This encodes CAISEARTGYSNYGYTF.